This T cell receptor (beta chain) derives from a study of PD-1 blockade in mismatch repair-deficient tumors. Study at large: Patients had around 11 mismatch repair-deficient cancer types, all previously treated and progressing. Study-wide findings and caveats: Tumor-resident clones, often undetectable pretreatment in blood, expanded then contracted after pembrolizumab.

Remarks on this clone: Antigen unknown. The junction does not match germline at one end; this may be a read error.

Using immunoSEQ multiplex PCR, the repertoire was profiled, and TCRdb retains in-frame clones only, with some absent. Of 15,000 to 25,000 clones detected, 82% appear once; the ten largest clones hold approximately 1.5%. All patients were mismatch repair deficient, assessed by either PCR or immunohistochemistry. Germline V gene sequence: CDR1 SSHAT, CDR2 FNYEAQ (reference sequence). This CDR3 has 14 residues. The sample in question was PBMCs, obtained 52 weeks after starting pembrolizumab. The receptor was isolated from an adult with mismatch repair-deficient cancer. The chain couples TRBV7-7 to TRBJ2-2, with D possibly TRBD2 on 5 matching bases. CDR3 sequence reads: CASSPSPGTGELFF. In DNA, the CDR3 is TGTGCTAGCAGCCCAAGTCCGGGGACCGGGGAGCTGTTTTTT.